This T cell receptor beta chain originates from a study of T cells in Graves' hyperthyroidism and ophthalmopathy (dated by TCRdb to 2018 to 2020). As for the study more broadly: Peripheral blood samples were taken at the time of initial diagnosis, prior to any treatment. Once sampling was done, hyperthyroidism patients were given methimazole at a starting dose of 30 mg daily, whereas ophthalmopathy patients were given high-dose intravenous methylprednisolone. Thyroid tissue and blood T-cell repertoires from six Graves' hyperthyroidism patients were also compared in the study. TCR Vbeta CDR3 sequencing of 120 to 150 peripheral blood samples (approximately 44 ophthalmopathy, roughly 74 hyperthyroidism and approximately 17 progressor patients) is reported in the paper. Whether ophthalmopathy could be predicted prospectively was tested in an independent validation cohort made up of 18 to 20 hyperthyroidism patients plus 17 patients who later progressed to ophthalmopathy. A discovery cohort of about a hundred patients, about 44 with Graves' ophthalmopathy and about 58 with stable Graves' hyperthyroidism, was used to find distinguishing TCR V-J signatures. The roughly 90 discovery patients were divided at random into training and test sets in a 7:3 ratio.

Amplification of TCR beta CDR3 regions was carried out from RNA transcripts. A first-round RT-PCR of the TCR CDR3 used the HTBI primer set with the Qiagen OneStep RT-PCR kit. Libraries were constructed in a second round of multiplex PCR, after which size selection and purification were performed. The libraries were sequenced on an Illumina HiSeq2000 using paired-end 100 bp reads. The authors' pipeline ran thus. SOAPnuke was used to process the raw data, throwing out any read that contained adapters or uncalled bases, had a mean Phred below 15, or lacked an exact constant-primer or identifier match. COPE v1.2.5 was used to merge the high-quality paired reads, and each unique nucleotide sequence was defined as a clonotype. MiTCR v1.1 was used to align clonotypes to the IMGT TRBV, TRBD and TRBJ reference segments. The analysis was restricted to V-J combinations with a frequency above 0.0001, which together covered 98% to 99.2% of the repertoires. A TCS score was defined as the ratio of F50 (clonal expansion) to E x V (chaos), with BLOSUM62-based TCRdist applied between CDR3 peptides within each V-J. Welch's t-statistics and random forest reduced approximately 520 V-J features to around 14, which were used in a naive Bayes classifier (R e1071). TCRdb reworked the public reads: Q25 trimming with fastp, MiXCR clone assembly, productive beta chains retained. CDR3 protein duplicates are merged, each entry listing the most common genes and DNA. TCRdb's processing, not the study's, gives the V and J calls here. Here the sample has some 720,000 distinct CDR3 sequences; about a sixth occur a single time. The top ten clones comprise approximately 8% of the sample.

Stable Graves' hyperthyroidism was defined as no progression to ophthalmopathy during 18 months of follow-up. The hyperthyroidism patients were between 18 and 65 years old and newly diagnosed, with a disease duration of less than 2 months. Any patient with an uncontrolled infection, another autoimmune disease, pregnancy or lactation was excluded. Diagnoses were established on the basis of clinical symptoms, serum thyroxine and TRAb, thyroid ultrasound, and orbital computed tomography. PBMCs were isolated from about 10 ml of fresh peripheral blood by Ficoll-Paque density gradient centrifugation. Total RNA was extracted with Trizol reagent, and quality was checked on an Agilent 2100 Bioanalyzer. The CDR3 measures 15 amino acids from cysteine to phenylalanine. The DNA shown is the 45-base CDR3, in frame from base 1. The trim is 4 bases for V and 3 bases for J, with a gap of 13 bases between the germline ends. The germline V gene specifies MGHRA as CDR1 and YSYEKL as CDR2.

Here is what the overall study found, with its caveats: A model built on a 13 V-J signature distinguished ophthalmopathy from stable hyperthyroidism, reaching 87.88% sensitivity and 81.08% specificity in cross-validation and 80%/75% in testing. Most expanded thyroid clonotypes (frequency above 0.001) were also detected in blood, a finding suggesting that blood repertoires may reflect thyroid immune responses. No statistical method was used to fix the sample size in advance, and group allocation was not hidden from the investigators. In validation, the model predicted progression to ophthalmopathy a median of around 6.5 months before onset, with about 71% sensitivity and roughly 79% specificity.

A remark on this clonotype: Its target antigen remains unknown. Base qualities are missing; no much larger clone stands one base away.

Rearrangement joined TRBV4-1 to TRBJ2-1; TRBD2 might be the D gene, on 6 matching bases. This sequence was found in a young man with Graves' hyperthyroidism. Sequenced: blood. The CDR3 region has the sequence CASSLPGRDYNEQFF. The sequenced DNA: TGCGCCAGCAGCCTGCCGGGGCGGGACTACAATGAGCAGTTCTTC.